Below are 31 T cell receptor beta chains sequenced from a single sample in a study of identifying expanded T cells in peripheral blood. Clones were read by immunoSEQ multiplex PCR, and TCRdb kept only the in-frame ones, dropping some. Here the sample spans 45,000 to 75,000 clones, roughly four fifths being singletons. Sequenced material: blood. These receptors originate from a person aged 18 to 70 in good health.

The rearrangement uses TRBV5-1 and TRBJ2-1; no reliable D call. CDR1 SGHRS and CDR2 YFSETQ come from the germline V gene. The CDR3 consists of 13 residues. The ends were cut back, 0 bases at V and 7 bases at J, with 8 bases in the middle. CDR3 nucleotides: TGCGCCAGCAGCTTGGAGGCACCTAATGAGCAGTTCTTC. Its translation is CASSLEAPNEQFF.

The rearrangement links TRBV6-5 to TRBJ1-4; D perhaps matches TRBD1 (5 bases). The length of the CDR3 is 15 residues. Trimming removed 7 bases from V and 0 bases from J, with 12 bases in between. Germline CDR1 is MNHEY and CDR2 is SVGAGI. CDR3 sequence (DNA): TGTGCCAGCAAGCGGAGAGGGGCAACTAATGAAAAACTGTTTTTT. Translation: CASKRRGATNEKLFF.

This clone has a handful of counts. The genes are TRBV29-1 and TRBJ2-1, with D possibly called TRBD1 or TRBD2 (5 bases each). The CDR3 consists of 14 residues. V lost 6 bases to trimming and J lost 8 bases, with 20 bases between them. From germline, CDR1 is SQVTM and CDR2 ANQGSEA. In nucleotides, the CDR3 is TGCAGCGTACACTTGTCGGGACGGATAGATGAGCAGTTCTTC. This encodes CSVHLSGRIDEQFF.

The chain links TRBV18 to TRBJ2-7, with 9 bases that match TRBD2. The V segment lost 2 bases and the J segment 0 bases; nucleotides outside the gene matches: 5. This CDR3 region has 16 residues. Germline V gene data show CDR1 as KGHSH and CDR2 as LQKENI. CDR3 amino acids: CASSPSISGSSYEQYF. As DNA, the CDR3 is TGTGCCAGCTCACCAAGTATTAGCGGGAGCTCCTACGAGCAGTACTTC. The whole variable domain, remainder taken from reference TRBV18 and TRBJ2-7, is NAGVMQNPRHLVRRRGQEARLRCSPMKGHSHVYWYRQLPEEGLKFMVYLQKENIIDESGMPKERFSAEFPKEGPSILRIQQVVRGDSAAYFCASSPSISGSSYEQYFGPGTRLTVT.

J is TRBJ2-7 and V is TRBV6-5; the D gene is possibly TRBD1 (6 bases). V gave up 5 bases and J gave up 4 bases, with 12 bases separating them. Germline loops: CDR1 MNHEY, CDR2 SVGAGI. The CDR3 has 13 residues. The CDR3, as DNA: TGTGCCAGCAGTCCACGGGACACTTACGAGCAGTACTTC. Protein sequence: CASSPRDTYEQYF.

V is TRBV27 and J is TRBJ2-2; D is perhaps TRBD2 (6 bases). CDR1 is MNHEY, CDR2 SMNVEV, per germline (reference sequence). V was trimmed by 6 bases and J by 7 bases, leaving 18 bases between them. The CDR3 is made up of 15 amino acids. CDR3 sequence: CASSMFAGMGGELFF. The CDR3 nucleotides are TGTGCCAGCAGCATGTTTGCGGGGATGGGCGGGGAGCTGTTTTTT.

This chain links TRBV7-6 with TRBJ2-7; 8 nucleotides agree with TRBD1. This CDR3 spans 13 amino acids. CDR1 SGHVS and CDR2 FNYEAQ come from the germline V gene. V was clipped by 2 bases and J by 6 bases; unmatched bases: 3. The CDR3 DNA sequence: TGTGCCAGCAGCTTATCCGGACAGGGCGAGCAGTACGTC. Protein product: CASSLSGQGEQYV.

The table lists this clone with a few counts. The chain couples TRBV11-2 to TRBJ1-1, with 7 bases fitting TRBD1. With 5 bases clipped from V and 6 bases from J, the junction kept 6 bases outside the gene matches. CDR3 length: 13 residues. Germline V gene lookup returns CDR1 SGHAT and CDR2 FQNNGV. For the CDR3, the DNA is TGTGCCAGCAGCCCACGACAGGGCGCTGAAGCTTTCTTT. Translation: CASSPRQGAEAFF.

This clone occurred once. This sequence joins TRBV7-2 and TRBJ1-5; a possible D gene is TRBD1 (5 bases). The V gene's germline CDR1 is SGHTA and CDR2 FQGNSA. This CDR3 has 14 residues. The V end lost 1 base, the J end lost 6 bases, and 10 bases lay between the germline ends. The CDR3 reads CASSLGQGTQPQHF. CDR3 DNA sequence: TGTGCCAGCAGCTTAGGGCAGGGAACTCAGCCCCAGCATTTT.

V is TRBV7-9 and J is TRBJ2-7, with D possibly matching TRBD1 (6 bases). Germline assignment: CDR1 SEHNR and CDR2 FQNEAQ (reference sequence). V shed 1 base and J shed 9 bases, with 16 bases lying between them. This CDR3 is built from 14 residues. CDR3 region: CASSLGDTRFGQYF. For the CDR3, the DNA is TGTGCCAGCAGCTTAGGGGACACACGTTTCGGGCAGTACTTC.

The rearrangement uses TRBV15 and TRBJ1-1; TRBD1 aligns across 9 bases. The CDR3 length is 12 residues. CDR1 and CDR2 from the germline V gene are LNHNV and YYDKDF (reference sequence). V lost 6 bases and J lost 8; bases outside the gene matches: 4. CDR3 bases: TGTGCCACCAGAACAGGGGGCTTGGAAGCTTTCTTT. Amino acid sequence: CATRTGGLEAFF.

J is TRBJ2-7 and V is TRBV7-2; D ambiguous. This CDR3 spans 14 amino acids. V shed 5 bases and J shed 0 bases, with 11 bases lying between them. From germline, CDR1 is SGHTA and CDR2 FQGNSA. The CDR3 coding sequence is TGTGCCAGCAGCCCTGGTGCAAGCTCCTACGAGCAGTACTTC. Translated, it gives CASSPGASSYEQYF.

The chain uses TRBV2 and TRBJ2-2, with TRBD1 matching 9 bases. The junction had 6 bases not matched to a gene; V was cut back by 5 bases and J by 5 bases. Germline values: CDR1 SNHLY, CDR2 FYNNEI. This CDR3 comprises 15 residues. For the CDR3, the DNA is TGTGCCAGCAGTCCACAGGGGGCGCGGACCGGGGAGCTGTTTTTT. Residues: CASSPQGARTGELFF.

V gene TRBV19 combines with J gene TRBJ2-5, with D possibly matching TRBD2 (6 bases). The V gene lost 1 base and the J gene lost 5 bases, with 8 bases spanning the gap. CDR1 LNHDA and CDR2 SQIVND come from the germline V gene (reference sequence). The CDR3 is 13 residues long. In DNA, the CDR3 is TGTGCCAGTAGTATAGGGGCGGGGGAGACCCAGTACTTC. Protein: CASSIGAGETQYF.

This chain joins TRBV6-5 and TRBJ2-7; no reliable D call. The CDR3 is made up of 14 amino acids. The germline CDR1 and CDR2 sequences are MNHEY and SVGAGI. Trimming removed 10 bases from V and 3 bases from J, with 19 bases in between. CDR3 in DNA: TGTGCCACCCAGTTAACCCCTGGGAACTACGAGCAGTACTTC. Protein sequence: CATQLTPGNYEQYF.

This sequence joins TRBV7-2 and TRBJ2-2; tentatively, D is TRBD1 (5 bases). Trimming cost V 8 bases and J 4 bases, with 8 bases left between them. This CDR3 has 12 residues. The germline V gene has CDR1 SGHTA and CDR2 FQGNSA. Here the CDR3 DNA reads TGTGCCAGCGGCAGGGTCACCGGGGAGCTGTTTTTT. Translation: CASGRVTGELFF.

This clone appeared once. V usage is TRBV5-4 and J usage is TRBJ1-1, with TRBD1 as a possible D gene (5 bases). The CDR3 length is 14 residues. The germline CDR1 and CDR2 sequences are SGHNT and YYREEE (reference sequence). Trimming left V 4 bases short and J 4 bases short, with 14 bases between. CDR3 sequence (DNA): TGTGCCAGCAGCCTCGGGCCGGGACTCACTGAAGCTTTCTTT. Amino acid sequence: CASSLGPGLTEAFF.

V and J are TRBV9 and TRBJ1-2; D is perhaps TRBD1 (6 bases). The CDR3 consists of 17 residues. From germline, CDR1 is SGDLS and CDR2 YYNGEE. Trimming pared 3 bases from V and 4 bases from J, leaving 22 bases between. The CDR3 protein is CASSEGGGNGLGYGYTF. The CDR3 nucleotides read TGTGCCAGCAGCGAGGGGGGAGGTAACGGGCTCGGCTATGGCTACACCTTC.

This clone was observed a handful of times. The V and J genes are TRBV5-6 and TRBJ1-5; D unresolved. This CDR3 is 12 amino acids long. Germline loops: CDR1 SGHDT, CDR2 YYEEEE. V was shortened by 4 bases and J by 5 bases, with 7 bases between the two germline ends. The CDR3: CASSAQDQPQHF. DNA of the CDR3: TGTGCCAGCAGCGCCCAGGATCAGCCCCAGCATTTT. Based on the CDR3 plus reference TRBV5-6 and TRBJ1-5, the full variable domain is DAGVTQSPTHLIKTRGQQVTLRCSPKSGHDTVSWYQQALGQGPQFIFQYYEEEERQRGNFPDRFSGHQFPNYSSELNVNALLLGDSALYLCASSAQDQPQHFGDGTRLSIL.

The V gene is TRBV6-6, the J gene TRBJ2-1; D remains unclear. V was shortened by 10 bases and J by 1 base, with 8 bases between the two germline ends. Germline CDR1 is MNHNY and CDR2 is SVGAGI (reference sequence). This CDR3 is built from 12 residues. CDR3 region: CATSDSYNEQFF. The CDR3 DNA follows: TGTGCCACATCGGATTCCTACAATGAGCAGTTCTTC.

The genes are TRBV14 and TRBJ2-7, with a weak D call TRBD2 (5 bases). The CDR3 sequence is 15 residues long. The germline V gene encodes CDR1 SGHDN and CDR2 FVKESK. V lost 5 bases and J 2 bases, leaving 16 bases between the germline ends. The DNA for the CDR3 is TGTGCCAGCAGCTCAAGTTCTCTAGCAACCTACGAGCAGTACTTC. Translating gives CASSSSSLATYEQYF.

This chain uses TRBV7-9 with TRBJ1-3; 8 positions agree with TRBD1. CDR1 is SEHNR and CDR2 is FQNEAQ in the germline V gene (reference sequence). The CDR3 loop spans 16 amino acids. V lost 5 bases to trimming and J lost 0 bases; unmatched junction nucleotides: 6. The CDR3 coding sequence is TGTGCCAGCAGCCCCGGACAGGGAAGCTCTGGAAACACCATATATTTT. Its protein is CASSPGQGSSGNTIYF.

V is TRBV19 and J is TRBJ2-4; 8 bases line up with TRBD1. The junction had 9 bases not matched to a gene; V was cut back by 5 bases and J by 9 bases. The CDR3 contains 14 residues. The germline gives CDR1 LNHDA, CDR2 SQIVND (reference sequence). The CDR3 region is CASSSQGASSIQYF. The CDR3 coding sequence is TGTGCCAGTAGTTCCCAGGGGGCCTCCAGCATTCAGTACTTC.

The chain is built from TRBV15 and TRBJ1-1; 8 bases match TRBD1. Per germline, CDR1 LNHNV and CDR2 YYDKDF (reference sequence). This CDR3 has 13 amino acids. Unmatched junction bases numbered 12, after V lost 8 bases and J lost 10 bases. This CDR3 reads CATWDRTRLPAFF. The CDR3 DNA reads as TGTGCCACCTGGGACAGGACCCGACTCCCAGCTTTCTTT.

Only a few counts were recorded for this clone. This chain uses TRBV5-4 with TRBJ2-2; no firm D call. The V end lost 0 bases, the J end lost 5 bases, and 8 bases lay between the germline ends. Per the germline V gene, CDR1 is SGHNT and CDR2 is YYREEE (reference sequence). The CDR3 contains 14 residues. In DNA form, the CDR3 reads TGTGCCAGCAGCTTGGCCAGCCGTACCGGGGAGCTGTTTTTT. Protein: CASSLASRTGELFF.

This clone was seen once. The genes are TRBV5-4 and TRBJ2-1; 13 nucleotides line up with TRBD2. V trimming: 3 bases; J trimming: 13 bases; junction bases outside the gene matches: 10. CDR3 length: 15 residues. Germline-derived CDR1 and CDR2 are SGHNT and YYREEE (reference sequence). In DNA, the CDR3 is TGTGCCAGCAGCTACCCCGGGACTAGCGGGGCTATCCAGTTCTTC. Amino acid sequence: CASSYPGTSGAIQFF. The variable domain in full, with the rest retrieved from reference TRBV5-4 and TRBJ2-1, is ETGVTQSPTHLIKTRGQQVTLRCSSQSGHNTVSWYQQALGQGPQFIFQYYREEENGRGNFPPRFSGLQFPNYSSELNVNALELDDSALYLCASSYPGTSGAIQFFGPGTRLTVL.

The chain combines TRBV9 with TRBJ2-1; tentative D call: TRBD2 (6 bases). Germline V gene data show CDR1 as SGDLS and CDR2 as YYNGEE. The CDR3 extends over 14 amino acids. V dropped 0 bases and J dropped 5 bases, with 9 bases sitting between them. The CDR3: CASSVEVADNEQFF. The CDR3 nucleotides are TGTGCCAGCAGCGTAGAGGTAGCGGACAATGAGCAGTTCTTC. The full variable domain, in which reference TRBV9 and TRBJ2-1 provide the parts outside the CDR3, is DSGVTQTPKHLITATGQRVTLRCSPRSGDLSVYWYQQSLDQGLQFLIQYYNGEERAKGNILERFSAQQFPDLHSELNLSSLELGDSALYFCASSVEVADNEQFFGPGTRLTVL.

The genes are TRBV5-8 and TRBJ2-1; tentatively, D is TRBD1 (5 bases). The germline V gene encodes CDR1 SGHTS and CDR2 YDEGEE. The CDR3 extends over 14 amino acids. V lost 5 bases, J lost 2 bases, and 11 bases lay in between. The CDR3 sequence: CASSLGAAYNEQFF. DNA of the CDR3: TGTGCCAGCAGTCTAGGGGCCGCCTACAATGAGCAGTTCTTC. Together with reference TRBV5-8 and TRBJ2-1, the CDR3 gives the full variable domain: EAGVTQSPTHLIKTRGQQATLRCSPISGHTSVYWYQQALGLGLQFLLWYDEGEERNRGNFPPRFSGRQFPNYSSELNVNALELEDSALYLCASSLGAAYNEQFFGPGTRLTVL.

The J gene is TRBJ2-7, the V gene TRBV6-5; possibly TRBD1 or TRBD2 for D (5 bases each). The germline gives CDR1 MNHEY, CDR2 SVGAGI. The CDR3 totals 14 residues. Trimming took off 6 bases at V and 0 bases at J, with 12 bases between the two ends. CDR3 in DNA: TGTGCCAGCAGCCGGGACGGAGCCTCCTACGAGCAGTACTTC. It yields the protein CASSRDGASYEQYF.

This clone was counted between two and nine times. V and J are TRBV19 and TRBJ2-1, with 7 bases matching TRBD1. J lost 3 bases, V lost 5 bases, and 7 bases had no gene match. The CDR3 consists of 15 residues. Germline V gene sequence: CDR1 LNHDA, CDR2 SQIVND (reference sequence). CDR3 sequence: CASSPRQGGYNEQFF. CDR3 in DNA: TGTGCCAGTAGTCCCCGACAGGGTGGCTACAATGAGCAGTTCTTC.

This CDR3 is CATRVGRNQPQHF. CDR3 sequence (DNA): TGTGCCACCCGAGTTGGAAGAAATCAGCCCCAGCATTTT. V and J are TRBV19 and TRBJ1-5, with no clear D. V was shortened by 10 bases and J by 4 bases, with 14 bases between the two germline ends. The CDR3 has 13 amino acids. Germline CDR1 reads LNHDA; CDR2 reads SQIVND (reference sequence).